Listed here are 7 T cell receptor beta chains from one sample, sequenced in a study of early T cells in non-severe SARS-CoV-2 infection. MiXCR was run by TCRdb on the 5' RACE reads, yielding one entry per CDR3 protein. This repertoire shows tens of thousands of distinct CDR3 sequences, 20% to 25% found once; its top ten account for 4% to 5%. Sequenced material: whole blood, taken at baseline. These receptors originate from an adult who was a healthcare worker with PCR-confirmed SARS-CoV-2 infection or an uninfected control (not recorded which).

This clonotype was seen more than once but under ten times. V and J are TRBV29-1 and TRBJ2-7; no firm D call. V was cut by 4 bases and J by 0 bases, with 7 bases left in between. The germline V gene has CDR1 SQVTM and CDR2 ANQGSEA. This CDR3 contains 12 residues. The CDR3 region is CSVGVSSYEQYF. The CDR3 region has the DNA TGCAGCGTTGGGGTGAGCTCCTACGAGCAGTACTTC.

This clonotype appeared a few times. CDR3 sequence (DNA): TGCGCCAGCAGTGAGGACGGAGGGGTGGCCTACGAGCAGTACTTC. Its translation is CASSEDGGVAYEQYF. The chain couples TRBV10-2 to TRBJ2-7, with D perhaps TRBD2 (6 bases). Germline CDR1 WSHSY, CDR2 SAAADI. Trimming removed 2 bases at V and 2 bases at J, with 13 bases between. The CDR3 consists of 15 residues.

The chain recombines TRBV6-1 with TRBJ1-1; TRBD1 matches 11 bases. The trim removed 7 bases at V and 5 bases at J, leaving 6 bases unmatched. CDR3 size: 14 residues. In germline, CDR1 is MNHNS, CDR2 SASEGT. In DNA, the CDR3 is TGTGCCAGCAAGGACAGGGGGCAAGGGACTGAAGCTTTCTTT. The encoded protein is CASKDRGQGTEAFF.

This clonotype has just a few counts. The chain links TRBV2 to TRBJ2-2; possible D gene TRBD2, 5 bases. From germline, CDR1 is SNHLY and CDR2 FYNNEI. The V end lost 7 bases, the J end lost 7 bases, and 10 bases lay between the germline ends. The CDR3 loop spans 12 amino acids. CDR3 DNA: TGTGCCAGCAAGAGGGATAACGGGGAGCTGTTTTTT. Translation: CASKRDNGELFF.

The CDR3 DNA sequence: TGTGCCAGTAGTATCGGACCTCCACCCCTCCACTTT. It translates to CASSIGPPPLHF. The chain employs TRBV19 and TRBJ1-6; D remains unclear. The CDR3 is made up of 12 amino acids. CDR1 and CDR2 from the germline V gene are LNHDA and SQIVND (reference sequence). The V and J ends lost 3 bases and 11 bases respectively, with 8 bases between them.

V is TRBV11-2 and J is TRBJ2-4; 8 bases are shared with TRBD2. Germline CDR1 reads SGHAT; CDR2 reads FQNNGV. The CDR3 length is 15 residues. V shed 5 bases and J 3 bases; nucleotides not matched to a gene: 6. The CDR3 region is CASSPPGGGKNIQYF. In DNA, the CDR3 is TGTGCCAGCAGCCCCCCGGGGGGGGGCAAAAACATTCAGTACTTC.

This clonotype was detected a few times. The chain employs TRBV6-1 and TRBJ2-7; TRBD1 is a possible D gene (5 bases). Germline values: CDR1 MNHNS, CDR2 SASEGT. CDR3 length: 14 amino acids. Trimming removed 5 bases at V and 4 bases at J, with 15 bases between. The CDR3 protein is CASSLQGPSYEQYF. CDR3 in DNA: TGTGCCAGCAGTCTCCAGGGTCCGTCTTACGAGCAGTACTTC.